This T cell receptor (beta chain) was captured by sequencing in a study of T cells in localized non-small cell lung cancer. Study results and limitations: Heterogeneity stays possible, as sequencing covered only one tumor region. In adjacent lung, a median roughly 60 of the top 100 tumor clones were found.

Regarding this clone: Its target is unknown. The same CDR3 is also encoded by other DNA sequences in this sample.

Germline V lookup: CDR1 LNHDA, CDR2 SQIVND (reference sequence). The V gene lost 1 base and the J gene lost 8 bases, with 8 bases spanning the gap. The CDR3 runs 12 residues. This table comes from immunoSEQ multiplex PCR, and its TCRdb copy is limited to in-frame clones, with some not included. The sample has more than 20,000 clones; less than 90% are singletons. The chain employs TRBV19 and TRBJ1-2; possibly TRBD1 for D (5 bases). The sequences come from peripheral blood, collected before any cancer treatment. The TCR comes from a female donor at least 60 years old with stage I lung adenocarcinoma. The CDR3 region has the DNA TGTGCCAGTAGTATAGGTGGGGACGGCTACACCTTC. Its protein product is CASSIGGDGYTF.